This TCR beta chain was identified during a study of CD8 T cells in Susac syndrome. The CDR3 has 14 amino acids. V lost 2 bases to trimming and J lost 9 bases, with 15 bases between them. The germline CDR1 and CDR2 sequences are SGHNT and YYREEE (reference sequence). CD8+ and CD4+ T cells taken from blood had their TCR beta sequenced. Patients with Susac syndrome met the recently defined diagnostic criteria for definite or probable disease. Reverse transcription of about 0.5 to 1 ug RNA was carried out with random hexamers. MiXCR, run by TCRdb on the immunoSEQ multiplex PCR reads, gives a single entry per CDR3 protein. The data contain over 150,000 distinct CDR3 sequences, around 96% of them seen just once; the ten biggest clones take up approximately 0.12%.

V gene TRBV5-4 combines with J gene TRBJ2-1, with D perhaps matching TRBD1 (6 bases). Material for sequencing was CD4+ T cells from PBMCs. The sequence was obtained from a human donor with Susac syndrome. CDR3 region: CASSFEGGVGEQFF. The CDR3 DNA sequence: TGTGCCAGCAGCTTCGAAGGGGGTGTAGGTGAGCAGTTCTTC.